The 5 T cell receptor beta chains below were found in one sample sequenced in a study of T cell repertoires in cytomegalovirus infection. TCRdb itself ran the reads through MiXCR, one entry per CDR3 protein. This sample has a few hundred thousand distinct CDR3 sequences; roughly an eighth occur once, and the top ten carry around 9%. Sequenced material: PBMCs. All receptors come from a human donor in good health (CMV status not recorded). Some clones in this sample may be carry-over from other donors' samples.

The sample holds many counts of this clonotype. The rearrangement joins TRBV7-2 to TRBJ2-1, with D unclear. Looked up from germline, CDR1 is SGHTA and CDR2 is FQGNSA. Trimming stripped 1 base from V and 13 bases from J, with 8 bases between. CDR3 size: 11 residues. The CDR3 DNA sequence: TGTGCCAGCAGCTTAGAGGGATTACAGTTCTTC. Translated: CASSLEGLQFF.

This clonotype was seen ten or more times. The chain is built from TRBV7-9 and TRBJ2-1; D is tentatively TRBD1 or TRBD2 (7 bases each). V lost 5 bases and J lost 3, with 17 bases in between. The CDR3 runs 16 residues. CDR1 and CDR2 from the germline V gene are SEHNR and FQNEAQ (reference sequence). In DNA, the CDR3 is TGTGCCAGCAGCCCCTATTCAGGGGGGGTCTACAATGAGCAGTTCTTC. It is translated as CASSPYSGGVYNEQFF.

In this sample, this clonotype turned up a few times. The CDR3 loop is CASSYQVDTQYF. The CDR3 DNA sequence: TGTGCCAGCAGCTACCAGGTTGATACGCAGTATTTT. This chain links TRBV11-2 with TRBJ2-3; D gene uncertain. The germline V gene encodes CDR1 SGHAT and CDR2 FQNNGV. The CDR3 runs to 12 residues. V lost 4 bases and J 6 bases, leaving 8 bases between the germline ends. Complete variable domain (other parts from reference TRBV11-2 and TRBJ2-3): EAGVAQSPRYKIIEKRQSVAFWCNPISGHATLYWYQQILGQGPKLLIQFQNNGVVDDSQLPKDRFSAERLKGVDSTLKIQPAKLEDSAVYLCASSYQVDTQYFGPGTRLTVL.

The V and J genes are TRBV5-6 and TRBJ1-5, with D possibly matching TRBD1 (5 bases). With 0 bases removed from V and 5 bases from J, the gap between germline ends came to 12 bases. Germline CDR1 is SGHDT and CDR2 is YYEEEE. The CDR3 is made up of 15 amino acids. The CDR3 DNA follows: TGTGCCAGCAGCTTGGTTGGGGCAAACCATCAGCCCCAGCATTTT. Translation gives CASSLVGANHQPQHF.

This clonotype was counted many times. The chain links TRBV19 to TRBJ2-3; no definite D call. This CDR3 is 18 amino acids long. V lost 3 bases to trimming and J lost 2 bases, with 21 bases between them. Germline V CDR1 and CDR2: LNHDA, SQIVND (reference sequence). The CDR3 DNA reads TGTGCCAGTAGTATTGCGAAGTTCAGGCTCGTCCCCACAGATACGCAGTATTTT. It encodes CASSIAKFRLVPTDTQYF. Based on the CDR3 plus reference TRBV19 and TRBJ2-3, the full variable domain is DGGITQSPKYLFRKEGQNVTLSCEQNLNHDAMYWYRQDPGQGLRLIYYSQIVNDFQKGDIAEGYSVSREKKESFPLTVTSAQKNPTAFYLCASSIAKFRLVPTDTQYFGPGTRLTVL.